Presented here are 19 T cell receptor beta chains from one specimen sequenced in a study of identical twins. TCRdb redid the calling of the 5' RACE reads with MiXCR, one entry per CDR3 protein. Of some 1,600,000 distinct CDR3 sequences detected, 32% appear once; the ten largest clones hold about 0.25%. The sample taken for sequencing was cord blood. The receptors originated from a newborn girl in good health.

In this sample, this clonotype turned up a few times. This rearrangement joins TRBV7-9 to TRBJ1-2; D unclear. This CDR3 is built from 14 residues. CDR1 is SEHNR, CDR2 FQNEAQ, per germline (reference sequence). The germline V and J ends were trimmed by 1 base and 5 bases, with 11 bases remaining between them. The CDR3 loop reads CASSLEGFFYGYTF. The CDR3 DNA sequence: TGTGCCAGCAGCTTAGAGGGTTTTTTTTATGGCTACACCTTC. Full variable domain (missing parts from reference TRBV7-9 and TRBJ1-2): DTGVSQNPRHKITKRGQNVTFRCDPISEHNRLYWYRQTLGQGPEFLTYFQNEAQLEKSRLLSDRFSAERPKGSFSTLEIQRTEQGDSAMYLCASSLEGFFYGYTFGSGTRLTVV.

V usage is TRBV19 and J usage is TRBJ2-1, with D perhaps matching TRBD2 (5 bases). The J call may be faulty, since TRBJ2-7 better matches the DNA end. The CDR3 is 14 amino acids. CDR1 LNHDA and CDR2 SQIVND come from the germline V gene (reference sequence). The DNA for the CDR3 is TGTGCCACTACTTGGACTCACTCCTACAATGAGCAGTACTTC. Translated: CATTWTHSYNEQYF.

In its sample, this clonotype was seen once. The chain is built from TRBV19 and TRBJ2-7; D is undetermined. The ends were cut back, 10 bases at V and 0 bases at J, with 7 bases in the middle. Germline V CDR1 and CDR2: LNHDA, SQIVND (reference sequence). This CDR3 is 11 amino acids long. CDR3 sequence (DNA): TGTGCCACTCGACACTCCTACGAGCAGTACTTC. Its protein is CATRHSYEQYF.

In DNA, the CDR3 is TGCGCCAGCGGATCCGGGACTAACCCCATCAGCTCCTACAATGAGCAGTTCTTC. This encodes CASGSGTNPISSYNEQFF. The chain is built from TRBV5-1 and TRBJ2-1, with 7 nucleotides matching TRBD2. This CDR3 comprises 18 residues. J was trimmed by 0 bases and V by 7 bases; bases with no gene match: 16. Germline V gene data show CDR1 as SGHRS and CDR2 as YFSETQ.

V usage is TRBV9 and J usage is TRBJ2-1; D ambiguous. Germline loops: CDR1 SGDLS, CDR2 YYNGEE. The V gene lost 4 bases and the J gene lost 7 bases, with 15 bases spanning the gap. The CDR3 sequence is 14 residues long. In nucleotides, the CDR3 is TGTGCCAGCAGCCCCCGCCGGCTCGAGAATGAGCAGTTCTTC. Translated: CASSPRRLENEQFF.

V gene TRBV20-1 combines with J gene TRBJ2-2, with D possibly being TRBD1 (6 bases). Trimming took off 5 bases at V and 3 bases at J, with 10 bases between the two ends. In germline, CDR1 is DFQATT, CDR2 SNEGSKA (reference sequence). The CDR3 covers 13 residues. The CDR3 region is CSAATGYTGELFF. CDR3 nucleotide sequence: TGCAGTGCTGCCACAGGGTACACCGGGGAGCTGTTTTTT.

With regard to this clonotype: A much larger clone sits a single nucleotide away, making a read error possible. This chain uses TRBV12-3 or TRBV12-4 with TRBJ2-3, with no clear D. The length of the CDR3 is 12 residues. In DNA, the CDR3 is TGTGCCAGCAGTTTGAGGATGGATACGGAGTATTTT. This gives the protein CASSLRMDTEYF.

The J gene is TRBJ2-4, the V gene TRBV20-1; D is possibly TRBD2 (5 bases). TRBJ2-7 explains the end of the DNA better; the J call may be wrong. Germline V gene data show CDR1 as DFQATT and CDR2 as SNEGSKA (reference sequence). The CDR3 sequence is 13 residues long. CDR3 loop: CSARAAVGSEQYF. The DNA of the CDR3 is TGCAGTGCTAGAGCGGCGGTGGGGAGCGAGCAGTACTTC.

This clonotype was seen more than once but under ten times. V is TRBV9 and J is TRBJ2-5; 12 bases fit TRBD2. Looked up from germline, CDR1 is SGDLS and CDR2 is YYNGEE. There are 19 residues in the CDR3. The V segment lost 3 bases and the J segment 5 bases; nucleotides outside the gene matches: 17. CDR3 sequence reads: CASSARGLTSGGPEETQYF. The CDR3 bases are TGTGCCAGCAGCGCTCGAGGGCTCACTAGCGGGGGGCCGGAGGAGACCCAGTACTTC.

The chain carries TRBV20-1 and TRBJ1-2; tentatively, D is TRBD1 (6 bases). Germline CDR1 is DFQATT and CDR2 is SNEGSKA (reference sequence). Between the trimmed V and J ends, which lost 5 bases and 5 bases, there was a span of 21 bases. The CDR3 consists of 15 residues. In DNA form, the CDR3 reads TGCAGTGCTCCCCCCAGACAAGGGGGTATATATGGCTACACCTTC. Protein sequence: CSAPPRQGGIYGYTF.

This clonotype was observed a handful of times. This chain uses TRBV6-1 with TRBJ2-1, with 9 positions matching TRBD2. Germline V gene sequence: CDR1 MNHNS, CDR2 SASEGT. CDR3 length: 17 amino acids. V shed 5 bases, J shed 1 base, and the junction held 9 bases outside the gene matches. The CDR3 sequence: CASSTYRRGGSYNEQFF. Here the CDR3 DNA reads TGTGCCAGCAGTACCTATCGGCGGGGGGGTTCCTACAATGAGCAGTTCTTC.

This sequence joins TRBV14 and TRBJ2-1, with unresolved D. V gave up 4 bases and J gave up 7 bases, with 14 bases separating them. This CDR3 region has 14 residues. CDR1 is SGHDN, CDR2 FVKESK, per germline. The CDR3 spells CASSPHPLANEQFF. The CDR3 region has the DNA TGTGCCAGCAGCCCGCACCCACTGGCGAATGAGCAGTTCTTC.

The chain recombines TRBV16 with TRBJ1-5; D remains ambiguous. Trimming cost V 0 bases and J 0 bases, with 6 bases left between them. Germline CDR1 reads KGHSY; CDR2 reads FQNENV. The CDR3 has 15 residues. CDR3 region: CASSQSPLSNQPQHF. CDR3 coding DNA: TGTGCCAGCAGCCAATCCCCCCTTAGCAATCAGCCCCAGCATTTT.

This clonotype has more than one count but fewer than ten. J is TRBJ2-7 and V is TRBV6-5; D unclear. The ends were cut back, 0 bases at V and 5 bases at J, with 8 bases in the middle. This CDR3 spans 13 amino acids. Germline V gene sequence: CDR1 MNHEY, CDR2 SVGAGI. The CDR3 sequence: CASSYSTCDEQYF. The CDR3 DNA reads TGTGCCAGCAGTTACTCGACGTGCGACGAGCAGTACTTC.

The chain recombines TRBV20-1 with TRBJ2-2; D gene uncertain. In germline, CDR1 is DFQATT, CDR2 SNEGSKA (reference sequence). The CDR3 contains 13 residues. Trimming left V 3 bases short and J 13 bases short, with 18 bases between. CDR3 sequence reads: CSASRHSAGGLFF. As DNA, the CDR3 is TGCAGTGCTAGCCGACACTCGGCCGGCGGGCTGTTTTTT.

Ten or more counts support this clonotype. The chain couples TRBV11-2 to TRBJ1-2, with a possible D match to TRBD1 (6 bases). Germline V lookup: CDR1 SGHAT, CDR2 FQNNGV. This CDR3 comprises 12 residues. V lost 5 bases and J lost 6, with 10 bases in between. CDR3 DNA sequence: TGTGCCAGCAGCGTTCACAGGGATGGCTACACCTTC. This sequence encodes CASSVHRDGYTF.

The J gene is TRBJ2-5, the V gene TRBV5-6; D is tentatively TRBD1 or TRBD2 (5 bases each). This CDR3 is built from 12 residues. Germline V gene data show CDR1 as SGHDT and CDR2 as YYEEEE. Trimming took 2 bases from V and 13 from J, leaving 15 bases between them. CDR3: CASSFSGTPLYF. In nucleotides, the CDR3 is TGTGCCAGCAGCTTTTCCGGGACCCCACTGTACTTC.

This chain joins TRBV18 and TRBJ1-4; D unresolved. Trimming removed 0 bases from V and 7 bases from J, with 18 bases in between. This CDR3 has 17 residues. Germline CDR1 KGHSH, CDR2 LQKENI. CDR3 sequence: CASSPPDWRVRGEKLFF. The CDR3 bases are TGTGCCAGCTCACCACCGGATTGGAGGGTTCGGGGTGAAAAACTGTTTTTT. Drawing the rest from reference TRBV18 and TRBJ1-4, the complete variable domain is NAGVMQNPRHLVRRRGQEARLRCSPMKGHSHVYWYRQLPEEGLKFMVYLQKENIIDESGMPKERFSAEFPKEGPSILRIQQVVRGDSAAYFCASSPPDWRVRGEKLFFGSGTQLSVL.

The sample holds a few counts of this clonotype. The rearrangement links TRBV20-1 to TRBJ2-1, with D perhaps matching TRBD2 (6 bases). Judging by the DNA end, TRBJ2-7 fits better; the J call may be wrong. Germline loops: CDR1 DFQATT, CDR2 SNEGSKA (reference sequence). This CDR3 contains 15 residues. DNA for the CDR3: TGCAGTGCTAGAGAGTTCGCGGGGTCATACAATGAGCAGTACTTC. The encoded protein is CSAREFAGSYNEQYF.